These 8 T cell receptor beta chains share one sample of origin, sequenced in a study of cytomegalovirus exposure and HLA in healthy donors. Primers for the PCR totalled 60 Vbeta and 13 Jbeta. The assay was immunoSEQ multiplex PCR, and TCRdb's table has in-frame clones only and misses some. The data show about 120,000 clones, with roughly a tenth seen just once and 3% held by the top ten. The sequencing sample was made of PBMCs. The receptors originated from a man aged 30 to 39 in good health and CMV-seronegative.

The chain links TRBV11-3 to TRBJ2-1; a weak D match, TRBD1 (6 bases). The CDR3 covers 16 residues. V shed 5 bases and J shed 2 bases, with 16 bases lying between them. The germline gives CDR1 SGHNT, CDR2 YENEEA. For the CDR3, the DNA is TGTGCCAGCAGCCGTAGGGGGTACGACCCCTACAATGAGCAGTTCTTC. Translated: CASSRRGYDPYNEQFF.

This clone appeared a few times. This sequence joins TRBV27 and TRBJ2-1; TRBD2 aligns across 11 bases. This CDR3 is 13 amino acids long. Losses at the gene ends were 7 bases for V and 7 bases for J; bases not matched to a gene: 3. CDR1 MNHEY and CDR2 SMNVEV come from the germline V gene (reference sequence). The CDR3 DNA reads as TGTGCCAGCACCCTAGCGGGGGGTAATGAGCAGTTCTTC. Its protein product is CASTLAGGNEQFF.

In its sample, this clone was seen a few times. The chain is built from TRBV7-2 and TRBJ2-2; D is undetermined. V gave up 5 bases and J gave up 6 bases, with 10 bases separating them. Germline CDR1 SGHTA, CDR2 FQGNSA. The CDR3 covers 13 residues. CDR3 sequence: CASSRTPPGELFF. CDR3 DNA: TGTGCCAGCAGCCGTACTCCGCCCGGGGAGCTGTTTTTT.

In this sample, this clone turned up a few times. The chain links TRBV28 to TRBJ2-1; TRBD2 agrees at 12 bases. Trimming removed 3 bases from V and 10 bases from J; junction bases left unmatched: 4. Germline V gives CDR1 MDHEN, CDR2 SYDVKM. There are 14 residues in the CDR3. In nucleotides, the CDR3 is TGTGCCAGCAGTTTGACTAGCGGGAGTAACGAGCAGTTCTTC. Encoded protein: CASSLTSGSNEQFF.

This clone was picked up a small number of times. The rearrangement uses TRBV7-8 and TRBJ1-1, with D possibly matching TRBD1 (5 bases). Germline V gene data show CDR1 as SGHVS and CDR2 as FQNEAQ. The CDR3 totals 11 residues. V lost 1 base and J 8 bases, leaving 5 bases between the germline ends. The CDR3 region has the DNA TGTGCCAGCAGCTTAGGACAGGAAGCTTTCTTT. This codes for CASSLGQEAFF.

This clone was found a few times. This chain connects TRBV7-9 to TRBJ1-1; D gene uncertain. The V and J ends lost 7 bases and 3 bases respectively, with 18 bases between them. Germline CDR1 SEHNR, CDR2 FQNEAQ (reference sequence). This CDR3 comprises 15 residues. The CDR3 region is CASTPASIRDTEAFF. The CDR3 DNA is TGTGCCAGCACCCCAGCGAGCATTCGGGACACTGAAGCTTTCTTT.

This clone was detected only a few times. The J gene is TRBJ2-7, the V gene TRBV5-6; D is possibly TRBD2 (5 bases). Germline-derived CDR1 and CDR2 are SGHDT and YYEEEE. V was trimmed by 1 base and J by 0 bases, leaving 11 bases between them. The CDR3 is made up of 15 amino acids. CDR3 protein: CASSLRRVSSYEQYF. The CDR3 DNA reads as TGTGCCAGCAGCTTGAGGCGGGTTAGCTCCTACGAGCAGTACTTC.

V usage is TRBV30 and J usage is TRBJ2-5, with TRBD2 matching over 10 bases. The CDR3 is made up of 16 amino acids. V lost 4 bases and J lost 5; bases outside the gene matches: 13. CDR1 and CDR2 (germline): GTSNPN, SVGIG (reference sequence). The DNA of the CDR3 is TGTGCCTGGAATCCCACTAGCGGGAAGGCAGGGGAGACCCAGTACTTC. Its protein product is CAWNPTSGKAGETQYF. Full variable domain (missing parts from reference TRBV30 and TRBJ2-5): SQTIHQWPATLVQPVGSPLSLECTVEGTSNPNLYWYRQAAGRGLQLLFYSVGIGQISSEVPQNLSASRPQDRQFILSSKKLLLSDSGFYLCAWNPTSGKAGETQYFGPGTRLLVL.